This T cell receptor beta chain was identified during a study of monozygotic twins with cystic fibrosis listed by TCRdb under 2021. Regarding the study in general: Barcoded libraries were made from around 3.2 micrograms of fragmented DNA using roughly 16 PCR cycles. The study compared TCR beta repertoires within and between 16 monozygotic twin pairs with cystic fibrosis to assess genetic influence on V and J gene usage. On the day of blood sampling, twins were ranked among some 1,000 cohort participants for weight-for-height and for FEVPerc (FEV1 disease centile). The cohort comprised ten female and six male twin pairs aged roughly 2.0 to 40 years, median approximately 10 years, mostly children and adolescents. Data for three of the twin pairs had been reported earlier in a different context. Summary of the overall study and its limitations: Simpson clonality was found to be generally low (median approximately 0.01), suggesting a naive-dominated repertoire, although higher clonality was observed in the most severely affected patients. Nucleotide-identical clonotype sharing was significantly higher within monozygotic CF twin pairs than between unrelated CF individuals (P = 0.000026, Mann-Whitney). V gene usage was most similar to the co-twin for 13 of 16 pairs, and J usage for 8 of 16 pairs, suggesting genetic constraints. The cohort was small, and the number of shared CDR3s showed no association with age, concordance or disease severity.

The twin pairs came from the European Cystic Fibrosis Twin and Sibling Study Cohort, which recruited patients from 150 to 200 CF clinics across 14 European countries. Both zygosity and CFTR genotype were checked in-house, and zygosity was tested with multiplex PCR across nine short tandem repeat loci. Peripheral blood was sampled from each twin, with clinical parameters recorded on the day of blood sampling. Genomic DNA was isolated from peripheral blood cells with phenol/chloroform and kept in TE buffer at 4 degrees C. This clone was counted a single time. This receptor's antigen is unknown. Per-base quality was not reported, and no clone a single base away is much larger than it. Deletion took 5 bases off V and 4 bases off J, with a span of 20 bases between the germline ends. The CDR3 covers 16 residues, taking in both the cysteine and the phenylalanine. Only the CDR3 region is kept as DNA, spanning 48 bases read in frame from base 1. CDR1 and CDR2, looked up from the germline V gene (reference sequence), are SEHNR and FQNEAQ.

Following the manufacturer's instructions, TCR beta CDR3 regions were amplified by multiplex PCR with the immunoSEQ immune profiling system. An Illumina NextSeq system was used to carry out the sequencing. The paper's data handling went like this. Sequence data were processed on the immunoSEQ Analyzer platform, and clonality was computed as the square root of Simpson's index of productive rearrangements. Jensen-Shannon distance served as the measure of similarity in V and J usage, while OLGA was used to compute CDR3 generation probabilities. The immuneACCESS database (August 2020) and VDJdb (December 2020) were searched for shared CDR3 sequences. As stored in TCRdb, this immuneACCESS dataset retains in-frame rearrangements with V and J assigned. A fraction of the clones does not appear; measured against another copy, unresolved V genes explain less than half of the discrepancy, and the remainder lacks a known reason. From that table come the V and J calls and clone size; the DNA was used to work out D and trimming. The sample contains approximately 15,000 clones, approximately 92% of them found a single time. The ten largest account for less than 10% of the sample.

The rearranged chain carries TRBV7-9 and TRBJ1-2; D gene: possibly TRBD1, on 5 matching bases. The TCR comes from a girl aged 2 to 10 with cystic fibrosis. Sequencing input: blood. Here the CDR3 is given as CASSPRTTGSPYGYTF. The nucleotide sequence is given as TGTGCCAGCAGCCCCCGGACAACAGGCTCTCCCTATGGCTACACCTTC.